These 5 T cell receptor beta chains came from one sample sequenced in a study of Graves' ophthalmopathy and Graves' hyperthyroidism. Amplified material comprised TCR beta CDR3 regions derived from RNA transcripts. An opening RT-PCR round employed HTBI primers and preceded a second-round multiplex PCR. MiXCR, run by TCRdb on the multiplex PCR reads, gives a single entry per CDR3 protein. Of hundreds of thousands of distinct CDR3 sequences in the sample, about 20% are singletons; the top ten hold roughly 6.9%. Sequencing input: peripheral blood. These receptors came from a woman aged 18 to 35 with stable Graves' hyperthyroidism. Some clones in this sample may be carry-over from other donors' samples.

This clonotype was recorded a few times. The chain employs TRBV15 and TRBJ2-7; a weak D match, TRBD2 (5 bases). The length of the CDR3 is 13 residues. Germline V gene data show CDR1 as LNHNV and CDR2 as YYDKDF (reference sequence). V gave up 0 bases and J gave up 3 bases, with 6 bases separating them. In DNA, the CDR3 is TGTGCCACCAGCAGAGAGAGGGTCTACGAGCAGTACTTC. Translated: CATSRERVYEQYF.

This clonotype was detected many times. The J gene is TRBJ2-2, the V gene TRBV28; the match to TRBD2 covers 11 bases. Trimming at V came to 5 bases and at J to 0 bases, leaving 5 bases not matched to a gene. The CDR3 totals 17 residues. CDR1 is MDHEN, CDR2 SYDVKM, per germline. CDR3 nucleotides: TGTGCCAGCAGTCTCTTGGGACTAGCGGCGAACACCGGGGAGCTGTTTTTT. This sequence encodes CASSLLGLAANTGELFF.

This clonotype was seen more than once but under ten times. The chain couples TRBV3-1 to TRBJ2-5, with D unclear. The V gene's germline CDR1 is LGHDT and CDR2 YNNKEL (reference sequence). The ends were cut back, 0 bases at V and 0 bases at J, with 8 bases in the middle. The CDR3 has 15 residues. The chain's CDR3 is CASSQDLGNQETQYF. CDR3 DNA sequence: TGTGCCAGCAGCCAAGATCTTGGCAACCAAGAGACCCAGTACTTC.

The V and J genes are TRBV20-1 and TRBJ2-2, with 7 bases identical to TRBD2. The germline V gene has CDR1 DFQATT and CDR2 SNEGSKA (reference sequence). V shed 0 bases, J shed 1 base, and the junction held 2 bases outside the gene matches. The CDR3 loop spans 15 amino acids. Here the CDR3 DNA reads TGCAGTGCTAGAGATGGGGGGGGGAACACCGGGGAGCTGTTTTTT. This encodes CSARDGGGNTGELFF.

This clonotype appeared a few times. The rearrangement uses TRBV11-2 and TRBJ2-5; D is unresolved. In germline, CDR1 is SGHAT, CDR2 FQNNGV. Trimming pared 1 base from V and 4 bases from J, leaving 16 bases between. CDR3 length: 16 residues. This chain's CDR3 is CASSLAAFGGGETQYF. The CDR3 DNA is TGTGCCAGCAGCTTAGCGGCGTTTGGCGGTGGAGAGACCCAGTACTTC.